This TCR beta chain was captured in a study of T cells in Graves' hyperthyroidism and ophthalmopathy. Overall study: Before treatment of any kind, peripheral blood was taken at initial diagnosis. Whole-study findings and limits: Ophthalmopathy got predicted by the model a median approximately six months before its onset.

Points on this clonotype: Its antigen is not identified. This clone may be a read error of a much larger clone one base away.

TCR beta CDR3 regions were amplified from RNA. Using the HTBI primer set, a first-round RT-PCR was run on the TCR CDR3. TCRdb itself ran the multiplex PCR reads through MiXCR, one entry per CDR3 protein. Of some 600,000 distinct CDR3 sequences listed, approximately 13% were seen once; the top ten hold roughly 5.7%. Germline V gene data show CDR1 as GTSNPN and CDR2 as SVGIG (reference sequence). The CDR3 is 14 residues long. V was pared by 3 bases and J by 6 bases, with 7 bases of the junction left unmatched. The hyperthyroidism was newly diagnosed and had lasted under 2 months; the patients were aged 18 to 65.

This receptor was taken from a young woman with Graves' hyperthyroidism that later progressed to Graves' ophthalmopathy. Sequencing input: blood. The chain recombines TRBV30 with TRBJ2-2, with 7 positions matching TRBD1. The CDR3 spells CAWRPTGSAGELFF. CDR3 DNA sequence: TGTGCCTGGAGACCGACAGGGTCCGCCGGGGAGCTGTTTTTT. The variable domain in full, with the rest retrieved from reference TRBV30 and TRBJ2-2, is SQTIHQWPATLVQPVGSPLSLECTVEGTSNPNLYWYRQAAGRGLQLLFYSVGIGQISSEVPQNLSASRPQDRQFILSSKKLLLSDSGFYLCAWRPTGSAGELFFGEGSRLTVL.